A selection of T cell receptor beta chains follows, all from one sample in a study of blood T cell repertoires in COVID-19. Sequencing was performed with immunoSEQ multiplex PCR; in TCRdb, only in-frame clones are kept and a portion is missing. The sample has more than 200,000 clones, around 80% seen once. The specimen sequenced was PBMCs or T cells enriched from blood (not recorded which). These receptors originate from a man between 60 and 75 years old who had recovered from COVID-19. CDR3s include the opening cysteine and the closing phenylalanine or tryptophan. The D gene is left open where the match is weak. Part of the rows lack a size; the others show once, few, many or a class for expanded clones.

d_call: -; cdr3_length: 13; clone_size: -; v_call: TRBV5-1; cdr3_aa: CASSRDSYNEQFF
d_call: TRBD2; cdr3_length: 15; clone_size: few; v_call: TRBV4-2; cdr3_aa: CASSQASGGTYEQYF
d_call: TRBD1; cdr3_length: 14; clone_size: -; v_call: TRBV5-1; cdr3_aa: CASSLEGANYGYTF
d_call: -; cdr3_length: 15; clone_size: -; v_call: TRBV4-3; cdr3_aa: CASSQARGQRNEAFF
d_call: TRBD1; cdr3_length: 12; clone_size: -; v_call: TRBV29-1; cdr3_aa: CSAGGPPEEQFF
d_call: -; cdr3_length: 14; clone_size: -; v_call: TRBV2; cdr3_aa: CASSEGRVNYGYTF
d_call: TRBD1; cdr3_length: 15; clone_size: -; v_call: TRBV3-1/TRBV3-2; cdr3_aa: CASSQDEGGDEKLFF
d_call: TRBD1; cdr3_length: 16; clone_size: -; v_call: TRBV14; cdr3_aa: CASSLAGTGEQETQYF
d_call: -; cdr3_length: 14; clone_size: -; v_call: TRBV5-6; cdr3_aa: CASSLSSDYNEQFF
d_call: TRBD1; cdr3_length: 14; clone_size: -; v_call: TRBV27; cdr3_aa: CASSFDRGPYEQYF
d_call: -; cdr3_length: 13; clone_size: -; v_call: TRBV9; cdr3_aa: CASSVGPNNEQFF
d_call: -; cdr3_length: 13; clone_size: -; v_call: TRBV20-1; cdr3_aa: CSASDLAGREQYF
d_call: TRBD1; cdr3_length: 15; clone_size: few; v_call: TRBV19; cdr3_aa: CASSTAQGAREKLFF
d_call: -; cdr3_length: 14; clone_size: -; v_call: TRBV19; cdr3_aa: CASSKRTDLETQYF
d_call: TRBD2; cdr3_length: 16; clone_size: -; v_call: TRBV4-2; cdr3_aa: CASSQADPSGTDTQYF
d_call: -; cdr3_length: 14; clone_size: -; v_call: TRBV11-2; cdr3_aa: CASSLVLPSYEQYF
d_call: -; cdr3_length: 12; clone_size: few; v_call: TRBV15; cdr3_aa: CATSRDLREQYF
d_call: TRBD1; cdr3_length: 17; clone_size: -; v_call: TRBV24-1; cdr3_aa: CATSDGVKRDSVYEQYF
d_call: TRBD1; cdr3_length: 15; clone_size: -; v_call: TRBV19; cdr3_aa: CASSILGQGKDTQYF
d_call: -; cdr3_length: 14; clone_size: -; v_call: TRBV18; cdr3_aa: CASSLNSGEGEAFF
d_call: TRBD1; cdr3_length: 15; clone_size: few; v_call: TRBV10-3; cdr3_aa: CAISESATGTEKLFF
d_call: -; cdr3_length: 12; clone_size: -; v_call: TRBV5-1; cdr3_aa: CASSAGDYGYTF
d_call: TRBD1; cdr3_length: 15; clone_size: -; v_call: TRBV7-2; cdr3_aa: CASSSPTGGLTEAFF
d_call: TRBD1; cdr3_length: 13; clone_size: -; v_call: TRBV19; cdr3_aa: CASRRDRGYGYTF
d_call: TRBD1; cdr3_length: 15; clone_size: -; v_call: TRBV6-6; cdr3_aa: CASSQGQGFNQPQHF
d_call: TRBD2; cdr3_length: 19; clone_size: -; v_call: TRBV4-3; cdr3_aa: CASSQGEAGGPKAKNIQYF
d_call: -; cdr3_length: 13; clone_size: -; v_call: TRBV11-2; cdr3_aa: CASSSSRVQPQHF
d_call: TRBD1; cdr3_length: 17; clone_size: once; v_call: TRBV7-2; cdr3_aa: CASSFTWGQLTPYGYTF
d_call: -; cdr3_length: 14; clone_size: -; v_call: TRBV7-3; cdr3_aa: CASSLGGPRDEQYF
d_call: TRBD1; cdr3_length: 16; clone_size: -; v_call: TRBV5-5; cdr3_aa: CASSRTGPGLDTEAFF
d_call: -; cdr3_length: 16; clone_size: once; v_call: TRBV5-8; cdr3_aa: CASSSILLDLSYEQYF
d_call: -; cdr3_length: 17; clone_size: -; v_call: TRBV5-6; cdr3_aa: CASSLDRPTGLFYGYTF
d_call: -; cdr3_length: 14; clone_size: -; v_call: TRBV7-9; cdr3_aa: CASGRPGGGGEAFF
d_call: -; cdr3_length: 13; clone_size: -; v_call: TRBV11-1; cdr3_aa: CASAAQSNYGYTF
d_call: TRBD2; cdr3_length: 17; clone_size: -; v_call: TRBV11-2; cdr3_aa: CASSITSGGWGLETQYF
d_call: TRBD1; cdr3_length: 15; clone_size: -; v_call: TRBV2; cdr3_aa: CASSEGTGGWTEAFF
d_call: -; cdr3_length: 15; clone_size: -; v_call: TRBV7-2; cdr3_aa: CASSLVAGEDYGYTF
d_call: TRBD1; cdr3_length: 16; clone_size: -; v_call: TRBV5-1; cdr3_aa: CASSLPRTGQYNEQFF
d_call: TRBD1; cdr3_length: 15; clone_size: -; v_call: TRBV11-3; cdr3_aa: CASSPRTGSREKLFF
d_call: TRBD2; cdr3_length: 13; clone_size: -; v_call: TRBV19; cdr3_aa: CASSITSGETQYF
d_call: -; cdr3_length: 13; clone_size: -; v_call: TRBV28; cdr3_aa: CASSLGAVNEQYF
d_call: -; cdr3_length: 15; clone_size: once; v_call: TRBV30; cdr3_aa: CAWSVIPVANYGYTF
d_call: -; cdr3_length: 17; clone_size: -; v_call: TRBV19; cdr3_aa: CASSPDRARMSMNEQFF
d_call: -; cdr3_length: 11; clone_size: -; v_call: TRBV20-1; cdr3_aa: CSANDYHEQFF
d_call: TRBD1; cdr3_length: 16; clone_size: -; v_call: TRBV6-5; cdr3_aa: CASSYSPAGGGKKLFF
d_call: TRBD1; cdr3_length: 14; clone_size: few; v_call: TRBV14; cdr3_aa: CASSPGQGIYGYTF
d_call: TRBD1; cdr3_length: 15; clone_size: -; v_call: TRBV18; cdr3_aa: CASSPRTGTREEQYF
d_call: -; cdr3_length: 15; clone_size: -; v_call: TRBV3-1/TRBV3-2; cdr3_aa: CASSQGGKSHTEAFF
d_call: -; cdr3_length: 14; clone_size: -; v_call: TRBV5-4; cdr3_aa: CASSPGVYTGELFF
d_call: TRBD1; cdr3_length: 14; clone_size: -; v_call: TRBV27; cdr3_aa: CASSFDRGTDTQYF
d_call: -; cdr3_length: 11; clone_size: -; v_call: TRBV19; cdr3_aa: CASSSRDKAFF
d_call: -; cdr3_length: 16; clone_size: -; v_call: TRBV4-3; cdr3_aa: CASSQDLTSLSGEQFF
d_call: -; cdr3_length: 15; clone_size: -; v_call: TRBV27; cdr3_aa: CASRPRGGPGREQFF
d_call: -; cdr3_length: 16; clone_size: -; v_call: TRBV19; cdr3_aa: CASSIVSGRAKSEQYF
d_call: -; cdr3_length: 13; clone_size: -; v_call: TRBV11-1; cdr3_aa: CASSLSVTGELFF
d_call: -; cdr3_length: 11; clone_size: -; v_call: TRBV12-3/TRBV12-4; cdr3_aa: CASSFLHEQFF
d_call: -; cdr3_length: 14; clone_size: few; v_call: TRBV5-1; cdr3_aa: CASSLGTANYGYTF
d_call: TRBD1; cdr3_length: 14; clone_size: -; v_call: TRBV7-9; cdr3_aa: CASRKDRGNTEAFF
d_call: -; cdr3_length: 16; clone_size: -; v_call: TRBV5-8; cdr3_aa: CASSLAGRQGIDEQYF